Below, 8 T cell receptor beta chains from the same sample are listed, as sequenced in a study of T cells in Graves' hyperthyroidism and ophthalmopathy. Amplification yielded TCR beta CDR3 regions, with RNA transcripts as the source. The study used the HTBI primer set for a first-round RT-PCR of the TCR CDR3. TCRdb re-derived calls from the multiplex PCR reads in MiXCR, one entry per CDR3 protein. The sample has about 180,000 distinct CDR3 sequences; over 7.5% are singletons. The sample comprised blood. These receptors originate from a woman between 18 and 29 years old with Graves' hyperthyroidism that later progressed to Graves' ophthalmopathy.

The table lists this clonotype with many counts. The gene calls are TRBV9 and TRBJ2-3; D is unclear. V lost 0 bases, J lost 4 bases, and 9 bases lay in between. Germline V CDR1 and CDR2: SGDLS, YYNGEE. This CDR3 spans 14 amino acids. CDR3 region: CASSVEGVSDTQYF. For the CDR3, the DNA is TGTGCCAGCAGCGTAGAAGGCGTTTCAGATACGCAGTATTTT. The variable domain in full, completed from reference TRBV9 and TRBJ2-3, reads DSGVTQTPKHLITATGQRVTLRCSPRSGDLSVYWYQQSLDQGLQFLIQYYNGEERAKGNILERFSAQQFPDLHSELNLSSLELGDSALYFCASSVEGVSDTQYFGPGTRLTVL.

A remark on this clonotype: One end of the junction fails to match germline, which may point to a read error. The chain carries TRBV3-1 and TRBJ1-1, with D possibly matching TRBD1 (6 bases). This CDR3 comprises 14 residues. Germline loops: CDR1 LGHDT, CDR2 YNNKEL (reference sequence). The CDR3 nucleotides read TGTGCCAGTAGCCAAGGGACAAGGAACACTGAAGCTTTCTTT. It codes for CASSQGTRNTEAFF. Full variable domain (missing parts from reference TRBV3-1 and TRBJ1-1): DTAVSQTPKYLVTQMGNDKSIKCEQNLGHDTMYWYKQDSKKFLKIMFSYNNKELIINETVPNRFSPKSPDKAHLNLHINSLELGDSAVYFCASSQGTRNTEAFFGQGTRLTVV.

The CDR3 is CASSPGTGESLQPQHF. The CDR3 DNA sequence: TGTGCCAGCTCACCAGGGACAGGGGAGTCGTTGCAGCCCCAGCATTTT. The rearrangement uses TRBV18 and TRBJ1-5; 10 bases line up with TRBD1. V gave up 2 bases and J gave up 7 bases; unmatched junction bases: 8. Germline-derived CDR1 and CDR2 are KGHSH and LQKENI. This CDR3 comprises 16 residues.

This clonotype was counted a few times. A read error may explain this, as a much larger clone is one base away. J is TRBJ1-1 and V is TRBV5-1; D remains ambiguous. The CDR3 contains 12 residues. Trimming pared 6 bases from V and 11 bases from J, leaving 17 bases between. Germline assignment: CDR1 SGHRS and CDR2 YFSETQ. The CDR3 sequence: CASTAVRIMAFF. For the CDR3, the DNA is TGCGCCAGCACAGCGGTCCGGATTATGGCTTTCTTT.

Many counts were recorded for this clonotype. The CDR3 sequence is CASSFVLGPEAFF. The DNA for the CDR3 is TGTGCCAGCAGCTTTGTTCTGGGTCCTGAAGCTTTCTTT. V usage is TRBV11-2 and J usage is TRBJ1-1; D not certain. V gave up 3 bases and J gave up 6 bases, with 11 bases separating them. The V gene's germline CDR1 is SGHAT and CDR2 FQNNGV. The CDR3 is 13 amino acids. Full variable domain (remainder filled in from reference TRBV11-2 and TRBJ1-1): EAGVAQSPRYKIIEKRQSVAFWCNPISGHATLYWYQQILGQGPKLLIQFQNNGVVDDSQLPKDRFSAERLKGVDSTLKIQPAKLEDSAVYLCASSFVLGPEAFFGQGTRLTVV.

This clonotype was seen at least ten times. V usage is TRBV20-1 and J usage is TRBJ2-1, with TRBD2 identical over 10 bases. Germline V CDR1 and CDR2: DFQATT, SNEGSKA (reference sequence). J lost 1 base, V lost 5 bases, and 5 bases had no gene match. This CDR3 comprises 15 residues. CDR3 nucleotides: TGCAGTGCTGGAGCGGGACTAGCGTCCTACAATGAGCAGTTCTTC. This encodes CSAGAGLASYNEQFF.

The DNA for the CDR3 is TGTGCCACCAGCCCCAGGACAGGCGGAAACACCATATATTTT. Its translation: CATSPRTGGNTIYF. The chain recombines TRBV15 with TRBJ1-3; TRBD1 matches at 7 bases. Germline CDR1 reads LNHNV; CDR2 reads YYDKDF (reference sequence). The CDR3 is made up of 14 amino acids. J gave up 4 bases and V 5 bases, and 5 bases lay outside the gene matches.

This clonotype occurred many times. This rearrangement joins TRBV28 to TRBJ1-2; no firm D call. CDR1 is MDHEN, CDR2 SYDVKM, per germline. Trimming took off 6 bases at V and 6 bases at J, with 14 bases between the two ends. The CDR3 contains 13 residues. The CDR3 here is CASSPNNLHGYTF. For the CDR3, the DNA is TGTGCCAGCAGCCCTAATAACCTACATGGCTACACCTTC.